One sample yielded the 16 T cell receptor beta chains listed below, sequenced in a study of CXCR3-negative and CXCR3-positive naive CD8 T cells. Through 5' RACE with UMI labels, the TRB cDNA libraries were prepared. TCRdb derives one entry per CDR3 protein from the 5' RACE reads, leaving out DNA. In all, the sample yields roughly 100,000 distinct CDR3 sequences. The sample comprised naive CXCR3- CD8+ T cells from blood. Noted subset: CD45RO-CCR7+CD27+CD95- naive CD8+ T cells lacking CXCR3 (TNR3-). The receptors come from a human donor in good health. Some clones in this sample may be carry-over from other donors' samples.

The gene calls are TRBV7-6 and TRBJ2-2; TCRdb's D call of TRBD2 is untestable without DNA. Germline lookup yields CDR1 SGHVS and CDR2 FNYEAQ. This CDR3 comprises 17 residues. The CDR3 is CASSLAIGSTNTGELFF. Full variable domain (remainder filled in from reference TRBV7-6 and TRBJ2-2): GAGVSQSPRYKVTKRGQDVALRCDPISGHVSLYWYRQALGQGPEFLTYFNYEAQQDKSGLPNDRFSAERPEGSISTLTIQRTEQRDSAMYRCASSLAIGSTNTGELFFGEGSRLTVL.

This chain uses TRBV7-9 with TRBJ1-1; lacking DNA, the TRBD1 call made by TCRdb goes unchecked. Germline values: CDR1 SEHNR, CDR2 FQNEAQ (reference sequence). The CDR3 has 15 amino acids. The CDR3 sequence: CASSLVGGPNTEAFF.

V is TRBV29-1 and J is TRBJ2-4; absent DNA, TCRdb's TRBD1 call cannot be checked. Per the germline V gene, CDR1 is SQVTM and CDR2 is ANQGSEA. The CDR3 extends over 14 amino acids. CDR3 residues: CSVEDREAKNIQYF.

This chain connects TRBV6-2 or TRBV6-3 to TRBJ1-1; TCRdb's D call of TRBD1 is untestable without DNA. In germline, CDR1 is MNHEY, CDR2 SVGEGT. CDR3 length: 13 residues. CDR3 sequence: CASSGTENTEAFF.

The rearrangement joins TRBV4-3 to TRBJ2-1. The germline V gene encodes CDR1 LGHNA and CDR2 YSLEER. This CDR3 spans 16 amino acids. The CDR3 sequence: CASSQDTGGTYNEQFF.

The chain is built from TRBV28 and TRBJ2-3; TCRdb's D gene call, TRBD2, goes unchecked for lack of DNA. Germline values: CDR1 MDHEN, CDR2 SYDVKM. This CDR3 is built from 17 residues. The CDR3 here is CASSLVGTSGVTDTQYF.

This chain links TRBV29-1 with TRBJ1-1; the TCRdb call, TRBD1, lacks DNA for checking. There are 12 residues in the CDR3. Germline values: CDR1 SQVTM, CDR2 ANQGSEA. CDR3 loop: CSAEGVNTEAFF.

The chain couples TRBV9 to TRBJ2-3; without DNA, the TCRdb call of TRBD2 cannot be checked. This CDR3 spans 14 amino acids. Germline CDR1 reads SGDLS; CDR2 reads YYNGEE. The CDR3: CASSPGTPMDTQYF.

The V and J genes are TRBV9 and TRBJ2-1; without DNA, the TCRdb call of TRBD1 cannot be checked. CDR1 is SGDLS and CDR2 is YYNGEE in the germline V gene. The CDR3 totals 15 residues. The CDR3 loop reads CASSTQTTGDNEQFF.

CDR3 loop: CASSQGVRWDYGYTF. The chain couples TRBV3-1 to TRBJ1-2. The CDR3 contains 15 residues. The germline V gene encodes CDR1 LGHDT and CDR2 YNNKEL (reference sequence).

This chain links TRBV6-5 with TRBJ2-7; TCRdb's D call of TRBD2 is untestable without DNA. Looked up from germline, CDR1 is MNHEY and CDR2 is SVGAGI. This CDR3 is 17 amino acids long. CDR3 amino acids: CASSYSFTVPSSYEQYF.

The chain uses TRBV14 and TRBJ1-1. This CDR3 region has 14 residues. The V gene's germline CDR1 is SGHDN and CDR2 FVKESK. The chain's CDR3 is CASSPLRYGTEAFF.

The rearrangement links TRBV7-9 to TRBJ2-5; TCRdb outputs TRBD1, but without DNA this stays unchecked. Germline CDR1 is SEHNR and CDR2 is FQNEAQ (reference sequence). The CDR3 spans 15 residues. Here the CDR3 reads CASPPGGPYQETQYF.

This CDR3 is CSASSEARSYNEQFF. V and J are TRBV20-1 and TRBJ2-1. The germline V gene encodes CDR1 DFQATT and CDR2 SNEGSKA (reference sequence). This CDR3 region has 15 residues.

The genes are TRBV12-3 or TRBV12-4 and TRBJ1-5. The CDR3 is made up of 13 amino acids. CDR3 protein: CASKGEVNQPQHF.

This chain links TRBV27 with TRBJ2-1; TCRdb's D call, TRBD1, is unchecked because there is no DNA. This CDR3 is built from 16 residues. Looked up from germline, CDR1 is MNHEY and CDR2 is SMNVEV (reference sequence). The CDR3 region is CASSIPQGARGNEQFF.